The TCR beta chain under discussion was sequenced for a study of blood T cell repertoires in COVID-19. Study details: There were acute and convalescent COVID-19 samples, and they came from the United States, Italy and Spain.

Germline V gives CDR1 MDHEN, CDR2 SYDVKM. Trimming pared 1 base from V and 1 base from J, leaving 11 bases between. The CDR3 is 16 amino acids. Sequenced by immunoSEQ multiplex PCR; TCRdb stores in-frame clones only, minus some. The sample shows about 140,000 clones, roughly 84% of them seen only once. The table lists this clone with many counts. This rearrangement joins TRBV28 to TRBJ1-5; D not resolved. This clonotype was obtained from a man aged 35 to 55 with acute COVID-19. Sequencing was performed on PBMCs or T cells enriched from blood (not recorded which). CDR3 DNA sequence: TGTGCCAGCAGTTTATCCACCCGGGAGAGCAATCAGCCCCAGCATTTT. It translates to CASSLSTRESNQPQHF. Complete variable domain (other parts from reference TRBV28 and TRBJ1-5): DVKVTQSSRYLVKRTGEKVFLECVQDMDHENMFWYRQDPGLGLRLIYFSYDVKMKEKGDIPEGYSVSREKKERFSLILESASTNQTSMYLCASSLSTRESNQPQHFGDGTRLSIL.